Each of the 32 T cell receptor beta chains below was sequenced from the same sample in a study of T cells in Graves' hyperthyroidism and ophthalmopathy. TCR beta CDR3 regions were amplified from RNA transcripts. A first-round RT-PCR of the TCR CDR3 used the HTBI primer set. Each CDR3 protein is one row after TCRdb ran MiXCR on the multiplex PCR reads. The table has about 500,000 distinct CDR3 sequences, about 16% seen once. The sample consisted of blood. These receptors came from a woman in her 30s with Graves' ophthalmopathy.

This clonotype was counted ten times or more. V gene TRBV28 combines with J gene TRBJ1-5; no firm D call. Germline CDR1 and CDR2: MDHEN and SYDVKM. The CDR3 spans 13 residues. V gave up 5 bases and J gave up 6 bases, with 11 bases separating them. The CDR3 sequence is CASSNGVGQPQHF. CDR3 bases: TGTGCCAGCAGTAACGGGGTGGGTCAGCCCCAGCATTTT.

This clonotype was observed many times. The chain has TRBV20-1 and TRBJ2-7; D perhaps matches TRBD2 (6 bases). This CDR3 is 13 amino acids long. CDR1 and CDR2 from the germline V gene are DFQATT and SNEGSKA (reference sequence). Deletions cut 6 bases from V and 2 bases from J, with 14 bases between. The CDR3: CSANRLDPYEQYF. The CDR3 nucleotides read TGCAGTGCCAACAGACTAGACCCCTACGAGCAGTACTTC.

This clonotype appeared a few times. The chain carries TRBV6-1 and TRBJ2-2; D is unclear. The CDR3 runs 9 residues. Germline-derived CDR1 and CDR2 are MNHNS and SASEGT. The germline V and J ends were trimmed by 11 bases and 7 bases, with 5 bases remaining between them. CDR3 residues: CAPGGELFF. The CDR3 DNA reads as TGTGCCCCCGGCGGGGAGCTGTTTTTT.

This clonotype was picked up one time. This may be a read error, as it is one base from a much larger clone. This chain connects TRBV27 to TRBJ2-1; 12 bases agree with TRBD2. CDR3 length: 16 residues. V lost 5 bases, J lost 9 bases, and 11 bases stayed unmatched. Germline-derived CDR1 and CDR2 are MNHEY and SMNVEV (reference sequence). Written as DNA, the CDR3 is TGTGCCAGCAGTCGAGGGGCTAGCGGGAGGGTTAGTGAGCAGTTCTTC. Residues: CASSRGASGRVSEQFF.

This chain connects TRBV15 to TRBJ2-1; 12 bases map to TRBD2. This CDR3 spans 19 amino acids. The germline V gene encodes CDR1 LNHNV and CDR2 YYDKDF (reference sequence). The trim removed 4 bases at V and 5 bases at J, leaving 15 bases unmatched. The CDR3 loop is CATSTATGDTSGRHNEQFF. The CDR3, as DNA: TGTGCCACCAGCACGGCGACAGGGGACACTAGCGGGAGGCACAATGAGCAGTTCTTC.

At least ten counts were recorded for this clonotype. V usage is TRBV12-3 or TRBV12-4 and J usage is TRBJ2-7; D is uncertain. Trimming pared 5 bases from V and 3 bases from J, leaving 11 bases between. This CDR3 is 13 amino acids long. The CDR3 DNA sequence: TGTGCCAGCAGTCCGGCAGTTTTCTACGAGCAGTACTTC. Amino acids: CASSPAVFYEQYF.

At least ten counts were recorded for this clonotype. This sequence joins TRBV28 and TRBJ1-1; unclear D gene. V lost 6 bases, J lost 0 bases, and 11 bases lay in between. Germline V gives CDR1 MDHEN, CDR2 SYDVKM. The CDR3 loop spans 14 amino acids. CDR3 region: CASSTRHLNTEAFF. The DNA for the CDR3 is TGTGCCAGCAGCACCCGACACCTGAACACTGAAGCTTTCTTT.

In its sample, this clonotype was seen many times. V gene TRBV28 combines with J gene TRBJ1-2, with TRBD1 as a possible D gene (6 bases). Germline values: CDR1 MDHEN, CDR2 SYDVKM. This CDR3 is 12 amino acids long. Trimming took off 6 bases at V and 6 bases at J, with 11 bases between the two ends. The CDR3 sequence is CASRTGLHGYTF. The CDR3 DNA reads as TGTGCCAGCAGAACAGGGCTTCATGGCTACACCTTC.

This clonotype came up many times. This chain uses TRBV20-1 with TRBJ1-1; perhaps TRBD1 as D (6 bases). The CDR3 spans 14 residues. Germline V gives CDR1 DFQATT, CDR2 SNEGSKA (reference sequence). V dropped 5 bases and J dropped 0 bases, with 13 bases sitting between them. CDR3 sequence reads: CSAQLRGVNTEAFF. CDR3 DNA sequence: TGCAGTGCTCAACTCAGGGGAGTGAACACTGAAGCTTTCTTT.

This clonotype was observed at least ten times. The genes are TRBV2 and TRBJ2-3; D is unresolved. The germline V gene has CDR1 SNHLY and CDR2 FYNNEI. The length of the CDR3 is 13 residues. Trimming shortened V by 1 base and J by 8 bases, and 10 bases separated the two germline ends. The CDR3 loop reads CASSEVLRSTQYF. The CDR3 bases are TGTGCCAGCAGTGAAGTACTCCGTAGTACGCAGTATTTT. The full variable domain, completed using reference TRBV2 and TRBJ2-3, is EPEVTQTPSHQVTQMGQEVILRCVPISNHLYFYWYRQILGQKVEFLVSFYNNEISEKSEIFDDQFSVERPDGSNFTLKIRSTKLEDSAMYFCASSEVLRSTQYFGPGTRLTVL.

This clonotype was picked up many times. V and J are TRBV28 and TRBJ1-1; the match to TRBD1 covers 10 bases. CDR3 size: 15 residues. With 6 bases clipped from V and 7 bases from J, the junction kept 11 bases outside the gene matches. From germline, CDR1 is MDHEN and CDR2 SYDVKM. DNA for the CDR3: TGTGCCAGCAGATCTCCGGGACAGGGGTTTGGTGAAGCTTTCTTT. Its translation is CASRSPGQGFGEAFF.

This clonotype was recorded at least ten times. The chain carries TRBV5-1 and TRBJ2-1, with D maybe TRBD1 (7 bases). This CDR3 contains 16 residues. The V gene lost 3 bases and the J gene lost 1 base, with 14 bases spanning the gap. Germline CDR1 is SGHRS and CDR2 is YFSETQ. CDR3 residues: CASSSQTGRSYNEQFF. The CDR3 DNA follows: TGCGCCAGCAGCTCCCAGACAGGGAGGTCCTACAATGAGCAGTTCTTC.

This clonotype has only a few counts. The chain uses TRBV6-1 and TRBJ1-5; 8 positions match TRBD1. The V and J ends lost 1 base and 0 bases, in that order; junction bases with no gene match: 8. This CDR3 has 18 amino acids. Germline V gene lookup returns CDR1 MNHNS and CDR2 SASEGT. The CDR3: CASSEDFGQGYSNQPQHF. The CDR3 region has the DNA TGTGCCAGCAGTGAAGATTTCGGACAGGGATATAGCAATCAGCCCCAGCATTTT.

The V gene is TRBV29-1, the J gene TRBJ1-5; 9 nucleotides match TRBD1. Losses at the gene ends were 1 base for V and 0 bases for J; bases not matched to a gene: 10. The V gene's germline CDR1 is SQVTM and CDR2 ANQGSEA. The length of the CDR3 is 18 residues. The CDR3 bases are TGCAGCGTTGAAGGGCCCGGACAGGGGTCAAATAGCAATCAGCCCCAGCATTTT. Protein: CSVEGPGQGSNSNQPQHF.

A remark on this clonotype: A read error may produce the germline difference seen at one junction end. The gene calls are TRBV9 and TRBJ2-1; unclear D gene. Germline CDR1 is SGDLS and CDR2 is YYNGEE. This CDR3 region has 13 residues. For the CDR3, the DNA is TGTGCCGGCAGCGTGTCCAATTACAATGAGCAGTTCTTC. It specifies CAGSVSNYNEQFF.

The chain employs TRBV7-8 and TRBJ2-3; TRBD2 might be the D (5 bases). The CDR3 covers 13 residues. Per the germline V gene, CDR1 is SGHVS and CDR2 is FQNEAQ. Trimming shortened V by 4 bases and J by 2 bases, and 7 bases separated the two germline ends. The CDR3 spells CASSSRATDTQYF. The CDR3 coding sequence is TGTGCCAGCAGCTCGAGGGCCACAGATACGCAGTATTTT.

This clonotype was picked up many times. The chain carries TRBV12-3 or TRBV12-4 and TRBJ2-7; tentatively, D is TRBD1 (6 bases). The CDR3 is 15 residues long. V was trimmed by 6 bases and J by 3 bases, leaving 18 bases between them. Here the CDR3 DNA reads TGTGCCAGCAGACTTGCTGCAGGGGCCTACTACGAGCAGTACTTC. The encoded protein is CASRLAAGAYYEQYF.

The table lists this clonotype with many counts. The rearrangement joins TRBV2 to TRBJ2-5; TRBD2 is a possible D gene (6 bases). The germline V gene encodes CDR1 SNHLY and CDR2 FYNNEI. CDR3 length equals 15 residues. V shed 6 bases and J shed 1 base, with 15 bases lying between them. The CDR3 region has the DNA TGTGCCAGCAGGGAGACTAGTGGGGGCCAAGAGACCCAGTACTTC. This sequence encodes CASRETSGGQETQYF.

This clonotype was recorded at least ten times. The chain couples TRBV6-8 to TRBJ2-7, with 9 bases lining up with TRBD1. Germline V gene lookup returns CDR1 MNHGY and CDR2 SAAAGT. The CDR3 sequence is 15 residues long. V was clipped by 5 bases and J by 2 bases; unmatched bases: 7. This CDR3 reads CASSENRDRAYEQYF. DNA of the CDR3: TGTGCCAGCAGTGAAAACCGGGACAGGGCCTACGAGCAGTACTTC.

This clonotype was counted only a few times. The chain is built from TRBV20-1 and TRBJ2-3; 10 bases fit TRBD2. The length of the CDR3 is 14 residues. With V trimmed by 3 bases and J by 5 bases, 5 bases remained unmatched. Per the germline V gene, CDR1 is DFQATT and CDR2 is SNEGSKA (reference sequence). CDR3 sequence reads: CSARSLAGVDTQYF. The CDR3 DNA sequence: TGCAGTGCTAGGTCCCTAGCGGGAGTAGATACGCAGTATTTT.

This clonotype was detected many times. The V and J genes are TRBV5-1 and TRBJ1-2; D not certain. Looked up from germline, CDR1 is SGHRS and CDR2 is YFSETQ. Trimming removed 0 bases at V and 2 bases at J, with 5 bases between. The CDR3 covers 13 residues. CDR3 sequence (DNA): TGCGCCAGCAGCTTGGACCACAACTATGGCTACACCTTC. Protein product: CASSLDHNYGYTF.

J is TRBJ2-2 and V is TRBV6-6; D is perhaps TRBD2 (6 bases). V was cut by 0 bases and J by 4 bases, with 12 bases left in between. This CDR3 spans 16 amino acids. CDR1 and CDR2 from the germline V gene are MNHNY and SVGAGI (reference sequence). Here the CDR3 reads CASSYSVGGPTGELFF. The CDR3 nucleotides read TGTGCCAGCAGTTACTCGGTTGGAGGGCCCACCGGGGAGCTGTTTTTT.

J is TRBJ2-4 and V is TRBV7-2; 10 bases line up with TRBD1. Germline assignment: CDR1 SGHTA and CDR2 FQGNSA. J lost 7 bases, V lost 0 bases, and 12 bases had no gene match. This CDR3 region has 18 residues. The CDR3 DNA sequence: TGTGCCAGCAGCTTAGCGCTTAATCCCTTGGACAGGGGGAACATTCAGTACTTC. Its protein is CASSLALNPLDRGNIQYF.

The chain links TRBV19 to TRBJ2-1, with 7 bases fitting TRBD2. V was clipped by 5 bases and J by 7 bases; unmatched bases: 11. Per germline, CDR1 LNHDA and CDR2 SQIVND (reference sequence). This CDR3 contains 15 residues. This CDR3 reads CASSRPGTTRNEQFF. CDR3 nucleotides: TGTGCCAGTAGTCGGCCCGGGACTACTCGAAATGAGCAGTTCTTC.

The V and J genes are TRBV6-2 or TRBV6-3 and TRBJ1-1, with D possibly TRBD1 on 5 matching bases. This CDR3 region has 14 residues. Germline-derived CDR1 and CDR2 are MNHEY and SVGEGT. Trimming cost V 7 bases and J 4 bases, with 16 bases left between them. CDR3 protein: CASTHGGLGTEAFF. The CDR3 DNA follows: TGTGCCAGCACCCACGGGGGGTTGGGCACTGAAGCTTTCTTT.

This clonotype was counted a few times. The chain carries TRBV29-1 and TRBJ1-2; 8 bases are a match to TRBD1. Germline V gene sequence: CDR1 SQVTM, CDR2 ANQGSEA. The CDR3 totals 15 residues. The V and J ends lost 1 base and 3 bases, in that order; junction bases with no gene match: 7. CDR3: CSVEAGQGTHYGYTF. CDR3 in DNA: TGCAGCGTTGAAGCTGGACAGGGTACTCACTATGGCTACACCTTC.

This clonotype was picked up many times. The chain employs TRBV11-1 and TRBJ2-5, with 8 bases identical to TRBD2. This CDR3 is 15 amino acids long. Germline V gene data show CDR1 as SGHAT and CDR2 as FQDESV (reference sequence). V shed 5 bases, J shed 5 bases, and the junction held 10 bases outside the gene matches. CDR3 in DNA: TGTGCCAGCAGCCTACTCGAGCGGGAGCTCGAGACCCAGTACTTC. As protein: CASSLLERELETQYF. Looking up the rest from reference TRBV11-1 and TRBJ2-5 gives the full variable domain: EAEVAQSPRYKITEKSQAVAFWCDPISGHATLYWYRQILGQGPELLVQFQDESVVDDSQLPKDRFSAERLKGVDSTLKIQPAELGDSAMYLCASSLLERELETQYFGPGTRLLVL.

This clonotype was seen only a few times. The J gene is TRBJ2-2, the V gene TRBV4-2; D possibly corresponds to TRBD1 (6 bases). Trimming left V 4 bases short and J 2 bases short, with 20 bases between. The CDR3 sequence is 18 residues long. The V gene's germline CDR1 is LGHNA and CDR2 YNFKEQ. The CDR3 loop is CASSLLILRDKNTGELFF. Here the CDR3 DNA reads TGTGCCAGCAGCCTCCTAATCCTCCGGGACAAAAACACCGGGGAGCTGTTTTTT.

This clonotype occurred many times. This chain joins TRBV28 and TRBJ1-2, with TRBD1 matching over 9 bases. The ends lost 8 bases at V and 8 bases at J; junction bases unmatched: 6. This CDR3 region has 12 residues. Per the germline V gene, CDR1 is MDHEN and CDR2 is SYDVKM. The CDR3 DNA is TGTGCCAGCGGTAGGACAGGGGCCGGCTACACCTTC. Its translation: CASGRTGAGYTF.

This clonotype was detected many times. The chain is built from TRBV28 and TRBJ2-1; no firm D call. The germline V and J ends were trimmed by 6 bases and 3 bases, with 6 bases remaining between them. CDR3 size: 12 residues. The V gene's germline CDR1 is MDHEN and CDR2 SYDVKM. CDR3 DNA sequence: TGTGCCAGCAGCTTAAGCTACAATGAGCAGTTCTTC. It encodes CASSLSYNEQFF.

This clonotype was recorded many times. This rearrangement joins TRBV12-3 or TRBV12-4 to TRBJ2-1; D uncertain. This CDR3 contains 13 residues. V dropped 6 bases and J dropped 8 bases, with 14 bases sitting between them. The CDR3 nucleotides are TGTGCCAGCAGCCGGGCGACGCGCGATGAGCAGTTCTTC. It encodes CASSRATRDEQFF.

This chain's CDR3 is CASSEMGPGNSPLHF. In DNA form, the CDR3 reads TGTGCCAGCAGCGAAATGGGACCGGGGAATTCACCCCTCCACTTT. V gene TRBV3-1 combines with J gene TRBJ1-6; the D gene is possibly TRBD1 (5 bases). The CDR3 contains 15 residues. Trimming removed 5 bases from V and 7 bases from J, with 15 bases in between. Germline V lookup: CDR1 LGHDT, CDR2 YNNKEL (reference sequence).